Following are 30 T cell receptor beta chains from one sample sequenced in a study of technical replicates of blood from several donors. Profiling relied on immunoSEQ multiplex PCR, and the TCRdb table lists in-frame clones only, not all of them. In the table there are about 100,000 clones, over 85% of which are singletons. What was sequenced was T cells isolated from PBMCs. Source of these receptors: a human donor in good health.

The V and J genes are TRBV5-1 and TRBJ1-1; possible D gene TRBD1, 5 bases. Germline V gene sequence: CDR1 SGHRS, CDR2 YFSETQ. Trimming cost V 4 bases and J 2 bases, with 15 bases left between them. This CDR3 is 15 amino acids long. CDR3 amino acids: CASSLLGRENTEAFF. CDR3 DNA sequence: TGCGCCAGCAGCCTGTTGGGGCGGGAAAACACTGAAGCTTTCTTT.

The V gene is TRBV6-5, the J gene TRBJ2-3; 9 bases are shared with TRBD1. The CDR3 sequence is 15 residues long. The germline CDR1 and CDR2 sequences are MNHEY and SVGAGI. J gave up 7 bases and V 10 bases, and 15 bases lay outside the gene matches. CDR3 region: CAISLSGTGLHTQYF. DNA for the CDR3: TGTGCCATATCTCTCTCGGGGACAGGGCTTCATACGCAGTATTTT.

The chain combines TRBV11-1 with TRBJ2-7; possibly TRBD1 for D (6 bases). The germline V and J ends were trimmed by 5 bases and 7 bases, with 27 bases remaining between them. The CDR3 covers 17 residues. Germline lookup yields CDR1 SGHAT and CDR2 FQDESV (reference sequence). CDR3 amino acids: CASSLHSTGTPRREQYF. CDR3 coding DNA: TGTGCCAGCAGCCTACACTCTACTGGGACACCCAGGAGAGAGCAGTACTTC.

This clone showed up just once. The chain links TRBV19 to TRBJ1-1, with 9 nucleotides matching TRBD1. Germline CDR1 and CDR2: LNHDA and SQIVND (reference sequence). The ends lost 3 bases at V and 4 bases at J; junction bases unmatched: 3. The CDR3 totals 14 residues. CDR3 in amino acids: CASSIDRGGTEAFF. Here the CDR3 DNA reads TGTGCCAGTAGTATCGACAGGGGGGGCACTGAAGCTTTCTTT.

The rearrangement links TRBV7-8 to TRBJ1-2; 11 bases fit TRBD1. The germline V gene has CDR1 SGHVS and CDR2 FQNEAQ. The V segment lost 5 bases and the J segment 4 bases; nucleotides outside the gene matches: 12. The CDR3 runs to 17 residues. CDR3 nucleotide sequence: TGTGCCAGCAGCCTCCGTAGAGTGGGGACAGGGGGCTATGGCTACACCTTC. Its protein product is CASSLRRVGTGGYGYTF.

The chain is built from TRBV11-1 and TRBJ1-2; D remains unclear. Germline V gene sequence: CDR1 SGHAT, CDR2 FQDESV (reference sequence). Trimming stripped 1 base from V and 4 bases from J, with 7 bases between. This CDR3 region has 13 residues. The CDR3 is CASSLDHSYGYTF. Written as DNA, the CDR3 is TGTGCCAGCAGCTTAGATCACTCCTATGGCTACACCTTC.

The genes are TRBV9 and TRBJ2-1; 11 bases line up with TRBD2. This CDR3 is 15 amino acids long. Germline V gene data show CDR1 as SGDLS and CDR2 as YYNGEE. The V gene end was trimmed by 1 base and the J gene end by 7 bases; junction bases not matched to a gene: 4. CDR3 nucleotides: TGTGCCAGCAGCGTAACACCTAGCGGGGGGAATGAGCAGTTCTTC. As protein: CASSVTPSGGNEQFF.

V usage is TRBV4-2 and J usage is TRBJ1-1; no definite D call. The CDR3 extends over 16 amino acids. Germline CDR1 and CDR2: LGHNA and YNFKEQ. The V end was cut by 6 bases, the J end by 0 bases, with 17 bases between. The CDR3 DNA reads TGTGCCAGCAGTCGAGGCGGTTACCTTTTGAACACTGAAGCTTTCTTT. This translates into CASSRGGYLLNTEAFF.

The chain employs TRBV5-1 and TRBJ2-1; TRBD1 might be the D (6 bases). Looked up from germline, CDR1 is SGHRS and CDR2 is YFSETQ. The CDR3 length is 14 residues. The V end was cut by 4 bases, the J end by 3 bases, with 11 bases between. The CDR3 nucleotides read TGCGCCAGCAGCAAACAGGGAAGCTACAATGAGCAGTTCTTC. Encoded protein: CASSKQGSYNEQFF.

The chain joins TRBV5-4 to TRBJ1-2; D might be TRBD1 (6 bases). In germline, CDR1 is SGHNT, CDR2 YYREEE (reference sequence). There are 14 residues in the CDR3. Trimming took off 4 bases at V and 3 bases at J, with 13 bases between the two ends. This chain's CDR3 is CASSPQGWDYGYTF. The DNA of the CDR3 is TGTGCCAGCAGCCCTCAGGGGTGGGACTATGGCTACACCTTC.

This chain links TRBV11-3 with TRBJ2-5; D might be TRBD1 (6 bases). Germline V gene data show CDR1 as SGHNT and CDR2 as YENEEA. This CDR3 is built from 15 residues. The V end was cut by 1 base, the J end by 5 bases, with 14 bases between. The CDR3 loop reads CASSLVAPRGETQYF. In DNA, the CDR3 is TGTGCCAGCAGCTTAGTGGCTCCAAGGGGGGAGACCCAGTACTTC.

The chain carries TRBV30 and TRBJ2-1; the match to TRBD2 covers 9 bases. V lost 0 bases, J lost 7 bases, and 7 bases stayed unmatched. CDR1 and CDR2 from the germline V gene are GTSNPN and SVGIG (reference sequence). The CDR3 contains 15 residues. As DNA, the CDR3 is TGTGCCTGGAGTGTAGCGCTAGCGGGGTTGAATGAGCAGTTCTTC. This translates into CAWSVALAGLNEQFF. Full variable domain (rest looked up from reference TRBV30 and TRBJ2-1): SQTIHQWPATLVQPVGSPLSLECTVEGTSNPNLYWYRQAAGRGLQLLFYSVGIGQISSEVPQNLSASRPQDRQFILSSKKLLLSDSGFYLCAWSVALAGLNEQFFGPGTRLTVL.

The chain combines TRBV7-9 with TRBJ1-2; 8 nucleotides line up with TRBD1. The CDR3 is 15 amino acids. After removal of 4 bases from V and 6 bases from J, the junction contained 10 bases not matched to a gene. Germline lookup yields CDR1 SEHNR and CDR2 FQNEAQ (reference sequence). For the CDR3, the DNA is TGTGCCAGCAGCTCACACCGGGCGACAGGGGATGGCTACACCTTC. Translating gives CASSSHRATGDGYTF.

J is TRBJ1-6 and V is TRBV9; 9 positions match TRBD1. There are 18 residues in the CDR3. Germline lookup yields CDR1 SGDLS and CDR2 YYNGEE. The V gene end was trimmed by 3 bases and the J gene end by 8 bases; junction bases not matched to a gene: 15. The CDR3 DNA sequence: TGTGCCAGCAGCGGAGCGACTCTGGGACAGGGTTGGGATTCACCCCTCCACTTT. Translated: CASSGATLGQGWDSPLHF.

The chain has TRBV18 and TRBJ1-5; D uncertain. Germline V gene lookup returns CDR1 KGHSH and CDR2 LQKENI. Trimming removed 1 base at V and 4 bases at J, with 8 bases between. The CDR3 length is 14 residues. CDR3 sequence: CASSPRSGNQPQHF. The CDR3 bases are TGTGCCAGCTCACCACGTTCAGGAAATCAGCCCCAGCATTTT.

V is TRBV7-9 and J is TRBJ1-2, with 7 bases fitting TRBD1. V dropped 4 bases and J dropped 4; count of bases not matched to a gene: 3. The CDR3 is 13 amino acids. The germline V gene encodes CDR1 SEHNR and CDR2 FQNEAQ (reference sequence). CDR3 in DNA: TGTGCCAGCAGCTCTGGACAGGTCTATGGCTACACCTTC. Translating gives CASSSGQVYGYTF.

The V and J genes are TRBV2 and TRBJ2-1; 7 bases agree with TRBD1. The CDR3 is made up of 13 amino acids. The germline gives CDR1 SNHLY, CDR2 FYNNEI. The trim removed 6 bases at V and 6 bases at J, leaving 5 bases unmatched. The CDR3 spells CASSVPGGNEQFF. The CDR3 coding sequence is TGTGCCAGCAGCGTCCCAGGGGGCAATGAGCAGTTCTTC.

The V call is TRBV4-1, the J call TRBJ1-1, with a tentative D call TRBD1 (5 bases). The germline V gene encodes CDR1 MGHRA and CDR2 YSYEKL. There are 15 residues in the CDR3. Trimming pared 4 bases from V and 0 bases from J, leaving 12 bases between. For the CDR3, the DNA is TGCGCCAGCAGCCCCCGACAGTTCATGAACACTGAAGCTTTCTTT. It yields the protein CASSPRQFMNTEAFF.

The chain joins TRBV4-1 to TRBJ2-6; D ambiguous. This CDR3 contains 16 residues. The ends were cut back, 0 bases at V and 0 bases at J, with 6 bases in the middle. Germline V CDR1 and CDR2: MGHRA, YSYEKL. The chain's CDR3 is CASSQEVASGANVLTF. The CDR3 bases are TGCGCCAGCAGCCAAGAGGTAGCCTCTGGGGCCAACGTCCTGACTTTC.

This clone was counted between two and nine times. V is TRBV7-6 and J is TRBJ2-1; D unresolved. V was trimmed by 5 bases and J by 0 bases, leaving 14 bases between them. Germline assignment: CDR1 SGHVS and CDR2 FNYEAQ. CDR3 length equals 16 residues. The CDR3, as DNA: TGTGCCAGCAGCCAAAACAGTGCCAGCTCCTACAATGAGCAGTTCTTC. Translation: CASSQNSASSYNEQFF.

This chain uses TRBV4-2 with TRBJ2-7, with 9 bases identical to TRBD2. The CDR3 is 15 amino acids. V trimming: 2 bases; J trimming: 4 bases; junction bases outside the gene matches: 6. Germline values: CDR1 LGHNA, CDR2 YNFKEQ. In DNA, the CDR3 is TGTGCCAGCAGCCAACAGACTAGCGGAATATACGAGCAGTACTTC. Its protein product is CASSQQTSGIYEQYF.

The chain is built from TRBV27 and TRBJ2-7, with TRBD2 matching 14 bases. Germline CDR1 and CDR2: MNHEY and SMNVEV (reference sequence). The CDR3 has 16 residues. With 2 bases clipped from V and 3 bases from J, the junction kept 3 bases outside the gene matches. CDR3 coding DNA: TGTGCCAGCAGTTTAAGACTAGCGGGAGGGTTCTACGAGCAGTACTTC. Translation: CASSLRLAGGFYEQYF.

The CDR3 coding sequence is TGTGCCAGCAGTTACTCTCCTAGCTCCTACAATGAGCAGTTCTTC. It translates to CASSYSPSSYNEQFF. The genes are TRBV6-5 and TRBJ2-1, with D unresolved. The CDR3 runs to 15 residues. With 0 bases removed from V and 0 bases from J, the gap between germline ends came to 6 bases. Germline V CDR1 and CDR2: MNHEY, SVGAGI.

This chain joins TRBV13 and TRBJ2-1; D possibly corresponds to TRBD2 (5 bases). Germline values: CDR1 PRHDT, CDR2 FYEKMQ (reference sequence). V was pared by 4 bases and J by 7 bases, with 5 bases between. This CDR3 has 11 amino acids. CDR3 sequence reads: CASSWRNEQFF. Written as DNA, the CDR3 is TGTGCCAGCAGCTGGAGGAATGAGCAGTTCTTC.

V gene TRBV6-1 combines with J gene TRBJ2-1; TRBD2 agrees at 12 bases. V was clipped by 2 bases and J by 0 bases; unmatched bases: 20. Germline CDR1 and CDR2: MNHNS and SASEGT. The CDR3 is made up of 23 amino acids. This CDR3 is CASSEHRTSGEQLYASSYNEQFF. The CDR3 DNA follows: TGTGCCAGCAGTGAACATCGGACTAGCGGGGAGCAACTGTACGCGAGCTCCTACAATGAGCAGTTCTTC.

This chain uses TRBV6-6 with TRBJ1-1; perhaps TRBD1 as D (6 bases). The CDR3 runs to 12 residues. The germline V gene has CDR1 MNHNY and CDR2 SVGAGI (reference sequence). V was clipped by 5 bases and J by 4 bases, with 8 bases between them. DNA for the CDR3: TGTGCCAGCAGTCAGGGGAGCACTGAAGCTTTCTTT. Translation gives CASSQGSTEAFF.

The chain has TRBV14 and TRBJ1-1; no clear D. Germline CDR1 reads SGHDN; CDR2 reads FVKESK. Trimming cost V 4 bases and J 5 bases, with 8 bases left between them. CDR3 length: 12 amino acids. The DNA for the CDR3 is TGTGCCAGCAGCCTTACTTGGACTGAAGCTTTCTTT. Translating gives CASSLTWTEAFF.

This chain uses TRBV15 with TRBJ2-5, with 8 bases identical to TRBD2. The CDR3 extends over 16 amino acids. V shed 2 bases, J shed 5 bases, and the junction held 10 bases outside the gene matches. CDR1 is LNHNV, CDR2 YYDKDF, per germline (reference sequence). This CDR3 is CATSRYGGSGGETQYF. CDR3 DNA sequence: TGTGCCACCAGCAGATACGGCGGGAGCGGGGGCGAGACCCAGTACTTC.

The chain has TRBV10-3 and TRBJ2-7; D uncertain. CDR1 and CDR2 (germline): ENHRY, SYGVKD. This CDR3 comprises 14 residues. The V end lost 3 bases, the J end lost 5 bases, and 14 bases lay between the germline ends. CDR3 sequence reads: CAISDPDGLHEQYF. The CDR3 region has the DNA TGTGCCATCAGTGACCCGGATGGGCTCCACGAGCAGTACTTC.

The V call is TRBV4-1, the J call TRBJ1-2, with D possibly being TRBD1 (6 bases). The CDR3 extends over 15 amino acids. V was pared by 2 bases and J by 7 bases, with 17 bases between. CDR1 MGHRA and CDR2 YSYEKL come from the germline V gene. This CDR3 is CASSQSDRDLGGYTF. CDR3 sequence (DNA): TGCGCCAGCAGCCAATCGGACAGAGACTTAGGTGGCTACACCTTC.